The T cell receptor beta chain under discussion was sequenced for a study of cytomegalovirus exposure and HLA in healthy donors. The PCR used 60 Vbeta and 13 Jbeta primers. Some clones are missing from TCRdb's copy, which holds only in-frame ones; the method was immunoSEQ multiplex PCR. The sample has 150,000 or so clones; around 81% are singletons. The CDR3 is made up of 17 amino acids. The J segment lost 8 bases and the V segment lost 1 base, leaving 11 bases of the junction unmatched. Germline CDR1 and CDR2: SGHVS and FNYEAQ. V usage is TRBV7-6 and J usage is TRBJ1-2; 12 bases fit TRBD1. The sample taken for sequencing was PBMCs. The TCR comes from a woman in her thirties or forties in good health and CMV-seropositive. As DNA, the CDR3 is TGTGCCAGCAGCTTAGTCGAAAGGGGACAGGGGGCCGGGGGCTACACCTTC. Its protein product is CASSLVERGQGAGGYTF.